These T cell receptor beta chains were read from a single sample in a study of blood T cells in healthy people across ages. MiXCR, applied by TCRdb to the 5' RACE reads, yields one record per CDR3 protein. The repertoire holds about 830,000 distinct CDR3 sequences, with more than 45% as singletons. The source material was blood. Source of these receptors: a man aged 25-40 years in good health. The CDR3 runs from the conserved cysteine through the conserved F or W. The order of the fields is V gene, J gene, D gene, clone size, CDR3 DNA, CDR3 protein. A D gene is named only where the DNA matches it firmly. The size of a clone is reported for some rows only, either as once, few or many, or as a class for expanded clones.

>TRBV29-1|TRBJ2-1|.|.
TGCAGCGTTGAAGATCCCCTGCGGGCTAACCTTTACAGTGAGCAGTTCTTC
CSVEDPLRANLYSEQFF
>TRBV20-1|TRBJ1-6|TRBD1|.
TGCAGTGCCAGTATTCGACAGGGCTTTTCACCCCTCCACTTT
CSASIRQGFSPLHF
>TRBV27|TRBJ2-1|TRBD2|.
TGTGCCAGCAGTGTAAGCGGGAGGGCCGGGGGTGAGCAGTTCTTC
CASSVSGRAGGEQFF
>TRBV7-2|TRBJ1-1|.|.
TGTGCCAGCAGCTTAGTGTTGCCAGGACTGGCGAACACTGAAGCTTTCTTT
CASSLVLPGLANTEAFF
>TRBV2|TRBJ2-5|TRBD1|.
TGTGCCAGCAGGAGGGACAGTACACAAGAGACCCAGTACTTC
CASRRDSTQETQYF
>TRBV5-1|TRBJ2-5|TRBD1|.
TGCGCCAGCAGCCGTGGCCGACAGGGGGTAAATGAGCAGTACTTC
CASSRGRQGVNEQYF
>TRBV2|TRBJ1-1|.|.
TGTGCCAGCGCATATCAGGGTAACACTGAAGCTTTCTTT
CASAYQGNTEAFF
>TRBV10-3|TRBJ2-5|.|once
TGTGCCATCAGTGAGCCAGCCCAAGAGACCCAGTACTTC
CAISEPAQETQYF
>TRBV6-5|TRBJ1-2|.|.
TGTGCCAGCAGTTACACGGCGAGCTATGACTACACCTTC
CASSYTASYDYTF
>TRBV12-3/TRBV12-4|TRBJ2-7|.|.
TGTGCCAGCAGTTTGCCGGGATTCTCCTACGAGCAGTACTTC
CASSLPGFSYEQYF
>TRBV14|TRBJ2-3|.|.
TGTGCCAGCAGCAAGGACTCCCATACGCAGTATTTT
CASSKDSHTQYF
>TRBV11-1|TRBJ2-6|.|few
TGTGCCAGCAGCTCTGACACGAGCTCTGGGGCCAACGTCCTGACTTTC
CASSSDTSSGANVLTF
>TRBV7-2|TRBJ2-5|TRBD2|.
TGTGCCAGCAGCCCATCGGCTAGCGGGGGACGGGAGACCCAGTACTTC
CASSPSASGGRETQYF
>TRBV12-3/TRBV12-4|TRBJ2-7|.|once
TGTGCCAGCAGTTTAGGCCAATCTAAAAGGCAGTACTTC
CASSLGQSKRQYF
>TRBV13|TRBJ2-1|.|many
TGTGCCAGCAGCTTTCGCCACGAGAACAATGAGCAGTTCTTC
CASSFRHENNEQFF
>TRBV6-2/TRBV6-3|TRBJ2-1|.|once
TGTGCCAGCAGCAACGGACTAATAAGAGAGCAGTTCTTC
CASSNGLIREQFF
>TRBV6-2/TRBV6-3|TRBJ2-5|TRBD2|.
TGTGCCAGCAAGGATTCGGAGCGGGGGGGCTGGGTTTCCGCGGAGACCCAGTACTTC
CASKDSERGGWVSAETQYF
>TRBV7-9|TRBJ1-2|.|.
TGTGCCAGCAGCTCCGCGGGAAATCCGTATCGCTACACCTTC
CASSSAGNPYRYTF
>TRBV20-1|TRBJ1-2|TRBD1|.
TGCAGTGCTGTTTGGGACAGGGCCTATGGCTACACCTTC
CSAVWDRAYGYTF
>TRBV28|TRBJ2-1|TRBD2|.
TGTGCCAGCAGTTTTTTTCTAGCGGGAAATGAGCAGTTCTTC
CASSFFLAGNEQFF
>TRBV6-6|TRBJ2-7|TRBD2|.
TGTGCCAGCAGTTACTCAGGGACTAGCGGGAGAAGAGGCGAGCAGTACTTC
CASSYSGTSGRRGEQYF
>TRBV7-3|TRBJ2-7|.|few
TGTGCCAGCAGCCAAGTCAGTGGAGGGGCCTACGAGCAGTACTTC
CASSQVSGGAYEQYF
>TRBV7-2|TRBJ2-1|TRBD2|.
TGTGCCAGCAGCCGCCCGGGACTAGGGAACAATGAGCAGTTCTTC
CASSRPGLGNNEQFF
>TRBV29-1|TRBJ1-5|TRBD1|many
TGCAGCGGGTCACAGGGGTTCGCTCAGCCCCAGCATTTT
CSGSQGFAQPQHF
>TRBV10-3|TRBJ2-5|.|.
TGTGCCATCAGTAGGTCAGAAGAGACCCAGTACTTC
CAISRSEETQYF
>TRBV7-2|TRBJ2-5|TRBD1|.
TGTGCCAGCAGCCCCAGACAGGGTTCTGAGACCCAGTACTTC
CASSPRQGSETQYF
>TRBV9|TRBJ1-1|.|few
TGTGCCAGCAGCGTAGTTAAGGGAGGCACTGAAGCTTTCTTT
CASSVVKGGTEAFF
>TRBV5-1|TRBJ2-3|TRBD2|.
TGCGCCAGCAGCCGAGCGGGGGGCGATAGCGCAGATACGCAGTATTTT
CASSRAGGDSADTQYF
>TRBV27|TRBJ1-2|TRBD1|few
TGTGCCAGCAGTTCCACGGGACAGCTCTATGGCTACACCTTC
CASSSTGQLYGYTF
>TRBV4-3|TRBJ2-3|.|.
TGCGCCAGCAGCTCTACTATTGGGGGCATGTCAGATACGCAGTATTTT
CASSSTIGGMSDTQYF
>TRBV20-1|TRBJ2-3|.|.
TGCAGTGCTCGTAAGGTCGTTAGCACAGATACGCAGTATTTT
CSARKVVSTDTQYF
>TRBV20-1|TRBJ2-3|.|.
TGCAGTGGGAGACAGGGCACAGATACGCAGTATTTT
CSGRQGTDTQYF
>TRBV29-1|TRBJ1-2|TRBD1|once
TGCAGCGTTGCTGGGCCAGGGGGCTATGGCCACACCTTC
CSVAGPGGYGHTF
>TRBV5-1|TRBJ2-1|.|.
TGCGCCAGCAGCGATAAACAGGTAGACAATGAGCAGTTCTTC
CASSDKQVDNEQFF
>TRBV12-3/TRBV12-4|TRBJ2-5|TRBD2|.
TGTGCCAGCAGTGGATGGGGGGGGCAAGAGACCCAGTACTTC
CASSGWGGQETQYF
>TRBV20-1|TRBJ2-1|.|once
TGCAGTGCTTTAGGGGGGCCTTTTTCGGATGAGCAGTTCTTC
CSALGGPFSDEQFF
>TRBV7-9|TRBJ1-6|TRBD1|.
TGTGCCAGCAGCTGGACAGGGATTAATTCACCCCTCCACTTT
CASSWTGINSPLHF
>TRBV7-2|TRBJ1-2|TRBD1|.
TGTGCCAGCAGGATCGACAGGGGGCTTAACTATGGCTACACCTTC
CASRIDRGLNYGYTF
>TRBV5-1|TRBJ2-3|TRBD1|.
TGCGCCAGCAGCTGGGGGGACAGGAGCACAGATACGCAGTATTTT
CASSWGDRSTDTQYF
>TRBV7-2|TRBJ1-4|.|few
TGTGCCAGCAGCTTAGGAGACAGGTTGGCTGAAAAACTGTTTTTT
CASSLGDRLAEKLFF
>TRBV3-1|TRBJ1-2|.|.
TGTGCCAGCAGCCAAGATAGGAAGGACATCACCTATGGCTACACCTTC
CASSQDRKDITYGYTF
>TRBV7-2|TRBJ2-1|.|.
TGTGCCAGCAGCCCCCGGGTTGGAAGCAATGAGCAGTTCTTC
CASSPRVGSNEQFF
>TRBV20-1|TRBJ1-1|TRBD1|once
TGCAGTGCCCGAGCCGGGACAGACTCCATGAACACTGAAGCTTTCTTT
CSARAGTDSMNTEAFF
>TRBV6-5|TRBJ1-2|.|.
TGTGCCAGCAAAAGCGGGGGATTAGGCTATGGCTACACCTTC
CASKSGGLGYGYTF
>TRBV5-1|TRBJ2-7|.|.
TGCGCGAGAAGGGGTTGGGACAAGTCCTACGAGCAGTACTTC
CARRGWDKSYEQYF
>TRBV7-3|TRBJ2-7|.|.
TGTGCCAGCAGCTTAACGTGCTCGGAGATACCACGACTCAGGAGCTCCTACGAGCAGTACTTC
CASSLTCSEIPRLRSSYEQYF
>TRBV20-1|TRBJ2-7|.|.
TGCAGTGCTAGATGGCAGCCAAGTACCAACGAGCAGTACTTC
CSARWQPSTNEQYF
>TRBV9|TRBJ2-2|.|.
TGTGCCAGCAGCACTCGATTGACCGGGGAGCTGTTTTTT
CASSTRLTGELFF
>TRBV7-9|TRBJ1-1|.|few
TGTGCCAGCATCGAATTAAATCAGGGAGGCTTTGAAGCTTTCTTT
CASIELNQGGFEAFF
>TRBV14|TRBJ2-7|.|.
TGTGCCAGCAGCCAAAATTCACCCAGGAGTACCTACGAGCAGTACTTC
CASSQNSPRSTYEQYF
>TRBV9|TRBJ1-6|.|.
TGTGCCAGCTGCGGGGATGGTAATTCACCCCTCCACTTT
CASCGDGNSPLHF
>TRBV27|TRBJ2-3|.|.
TGTGCCAGCAGCATTAGTCCAGCGGGTGCAAATACGCAGTATTTT
CASSISPAGANTQYF
>TRBV4-2|TRBJ1-1|TRBD1|.
TGTGCCAGCAGATCTCCCATGACAGGGTGGACTGAAGCTTTCTTT
CASRSPMTGWTEAFF
>TRBV7-2|TRBJ1-1|TRBD1|.
TGTGCCAGCAGCTTATCGACAGGGAGCGGAATCCGCACTGAAGCTTTCTTT
CASSLSTGSGIRTEAFF
>TRBV12-3/TRBV12-4|TRBJ1-2|.|.
TGTGCCAGCAAGCGGTCTGACTATGGCTACACCTTC
CASKRSDYGYTF
>TRBV18|TRBJ2-1|TRBD1|.
TGTGCCAGCTCACTCTCCGGACAGGGGTCCAATGAGCAGTTCTTC
CASSLSGQGSNEQFF
>TRBV6-5|TRBJ2-1|TRBD1|.
TGTGCCTCTTGGGACAGGGGGCTTCAAGAGACCCAGTTCTTC
CASWDRGLQETQFF
>TRBV5-1|TRBJ1-2|.|.
TGCGCCAGCAGTGCTGGGGCAGGGCCCTCTGGCTACACCTTC
CASSAGAGPSGYTF
>TRBV29-1|TRBJ2-3|TRBD1|few
TGCAGCGTCCGGGGACAGAGCACAGATACGCAGTATTTT
CSVRGQSTDTQYF